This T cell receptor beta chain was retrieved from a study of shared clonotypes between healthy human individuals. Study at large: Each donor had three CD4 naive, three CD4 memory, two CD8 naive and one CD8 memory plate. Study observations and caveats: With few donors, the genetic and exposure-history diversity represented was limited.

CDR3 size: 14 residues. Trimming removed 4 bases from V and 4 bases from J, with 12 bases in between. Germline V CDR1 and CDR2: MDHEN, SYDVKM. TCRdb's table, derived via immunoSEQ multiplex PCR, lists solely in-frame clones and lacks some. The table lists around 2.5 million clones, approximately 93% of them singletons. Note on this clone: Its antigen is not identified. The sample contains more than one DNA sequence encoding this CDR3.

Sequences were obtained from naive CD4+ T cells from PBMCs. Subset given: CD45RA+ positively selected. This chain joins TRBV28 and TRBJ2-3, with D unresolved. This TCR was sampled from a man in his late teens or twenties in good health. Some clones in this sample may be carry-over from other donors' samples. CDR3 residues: CASSSSRGADTQYF. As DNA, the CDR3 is TGTGCCAGCAGTTCCTCTAGAGGCGCAGATACGCAGTATTTT.